A single sample gave rise to the 24 T cell receptor beta chains below, sequenced in a study of CD8 T cells in ankylosing spondylitis. TCRdb re-called the 5' RACE reads through MiXCR, storing one row per CDR3 protein. The profile shows approximately 350,000 distinct CDR3 sequences, roughly 14% of them singletons. Sequencing was done on a sample of blood, either unsorted or a sorted T cell fraction (not recorded which). These receptors all stem from a male donor with ankylosing spondylitis or in good health (not recorded which).

V is TRBV4-2 and J is TRBJ1-4; D is unclear. Germline V gives CDR1 LGHNA, CDR2 YNFKEQ. V was shortened by 4 bases and J by 8 bases, with 11 bases between the two germline ends. The CDR3 is 13 residues long. CDR3 sequence reads: CASSLLTLEKLFF. CDR3 nucleotides: TGTGCCAGCAGCCTATTGACTTTGGAAAAACTGTTTTTT.

A few counts support this clonotype. Written as DNA, the CDR3 is TGTGCCACCAGTGACCCCTCAGCCACAGATACGCAGTATTTT. Translating gives CATSDPSATDTQYF. The chain links TRBV24-1 to TRBJ2-3; the D is unclear. The germline CDR1 and CDR2 sequences are KGHDR and SFDVKD. This CDR3 is 14 amino acids long. Trimming stripped 4 bases from V and 2 bases from J, with 9 bases between.

The chain uses TRBV10-2 and TRBJ1-2; D remains unclear. Germline CDR1 reads WSHSY; CDR2 reads SAAADI. The CDR3 has 14 amino acids. V was clipped by 3 bases and J by 3 bases, with 11 bases between them. CDR3 residues: CASSESNRDYGYTF. DNA of the CDR3: TGCGCCAGCAGTGAATCGAACCGAGACTATGGCTACACCTTC.

This clonotype showed up just a few times. The chain has TRBV12-3 or TRBV12-4 and TRBJ1-1; 7 bases match TRBD1. J was trimmed by 12 bases and V by 5 bases; bases with no gene match: 15. This CDR3 is built from 14 residues. This CDR3 reads CASSPDPGGISTFF. The CDR3 nucleotides are TGTGCCAGCAGTCCCGATCCAGGGGGAATAAGTACTTTCTTT.

This clonotype appeared a few times. This is likely a read error, given that the CDR3 carries no conserved phenylalanine or tryptophan at its end. The DNA is left out, because the CDR3 cannot be placed on it with certainty; the CDR3 is given as TCRdb lists it. The J gene is TRBJ1-1, the V gene TRBV25-1; the tabulated D call, TRBD1, remains unverified against the DNA. The CDR3 adds up to 9 amino acids, both ends counted. Germline assignment: CDR1 MGHDK and CDR2 SYGVNS. Here the CDR3 reads CASSEDRPQ.

This clonotype appeared many times. The chain employs TRBV29-1 and TRBJ1-1, with D unresolved. The germline V gene encodes CDR1 SQVTM and CDR2 ANQGSEA. This CDR3 region has 15 residues. V lost 2 bases and J 0 bases, leaving 13 bases between the germline ends. DNA of the CDR3: TGCAGCGTTGAAATGTACAGACTGCTGAACACTGAAGCTTTCTTT. Its protein product is CSVEMYRLLNTEAFF. Looking up the rest from reference TRBV29-1 and TRBJ1-1 gives the full variable domain: SAVISQKPSRDICQRGTSLTIQCQVDSQVTMMFWYRQQPGQSLTLIATANQGSEATYESGFVIDKFPISRPNLTFSTLTVSNMSPEDSSIYLCSVEMYRLLNTEAFFGQGTRLTVV.

This clonotype was found a few times. V is TRBV7-8 and J is TRBJ2-3, with D possibly TRBD1 on 6 matching bases. CDR1 and CDR2 (germline): SGHVS, FQNEAQ. The CDR3 extends over 15 amino acids. V was cut by 5 bases and J by 1 base, with 13 bases left in between. The CDR3 reads CASSHNPGGTDTQYF. The CDR3 DNA follows: TGTGCCAGCAGCCACAACCCAGGGGGCACAGATACGCAGTATTTT.

The V call is TRBV15, the J call TRBJ2-7; D gene uncertain. The germline V and J ends were trimmed by 0 bases and 0 bases, with 6 bases remaining between them. In germline, CDR1 is LNHNV, CDR2 YYDKDF (reference sequence). The CDR3 length is 14 residues. The DNA of the CDR3 is TGTGCCACCAGCAGAGACAGCAACTCCTACGAGCAGTACTTC. It is translated as CATSRDSNSYEQYF. Drawing the rest from reference TRBV15 and TRBJ2-7, the complete variable domain is DAMVIQNPRYQVTQFGKPVTLSCSQTLNHNVMYWYQQKSSQAPKLLFHYYDKDFNNEADTPDNFQSRRPNTSFCFLDIRSPGLGDTAMYLCATSRDSNSYEQYFGPGTRLTVT.

The genes are TRBV10-3 and TRBJ1-1; 7 bases match TRBD1. The CDR3 totals 14 residues. V was pared by 11 bases and J by 2 bases, with 11 bases of the junction left unmatched. Germline values: CDR1 ENHRY, CDR2 SYGVKD. The CDR3 bases are TGTGCCTCGAGGAAGGGACAGCTAAACACTGAAGCTTTCTTT. Residues: CASRKGQLNTEAFF.

This chain joins TRBV20-1 and TRBJ1-3; 8 bases are a match to TRBD1. The V gene's germline CDR1 is DFQATT and CDR2 SNEGSKA (reference sequence). With V trimmed by 2 bases and J by 0 bases, 3 bases remained unmatched. The CDR3 runs 15 residues. This CDR3 is CSARQGAFSGNTIYF. CDR3 bases: TGCAGTGCTAGACAGGGGGCTTTCTCTGGAAACACCATATATTTT.

This clonotype was seen a handful of times. The genes are TRBV11-1 and TRBJ2-7; D unresolved. Germline V CDR1 and CDR2: SGHAT, FQDESV (reference sequence). Trimming took 5 bases from V and 1 from J, leaving 18 bases between them. The CDR3 is made up of 16 amino acids. The chain's CDR3 is CASSPSDPPYSYEQYF. The CDR3 DNA follows: TGTGCCAGCAGCCCCTCGGACCCCCCGTATTCCTACGAGCAGTACTTC.

The sample holds a few counts of this clonotype. V and J are TRBV27 and TRBJ2-7, with unresolved D. Per the germline V gene, CDR1 is MNHEY and CDR2 is SMNVEV (reference sequence). The CDR3 consists of 14 residues. V lost 1 base and J 2 bases, leaving 9 bases between the germline ends. The CDR3 is CASSLLAPTYEQYF. CDR3 coding DNA: TGTGCCAGCAGTTTATTGGCCCCGACCTACGAGCAGTACTTC.

This clonotype occurred many times. The V call is TRBV5-1, the J call TRBJ2-1; D is undetermined. Trimming stripped 0 bases from V and 5 bases from J, with 6 bases between. There are 13 residues in the CDR3. Germline V gene lookup returns CDR1 SGHRS and CDR2 YFSETQ. The CDR3 sequence: CASSLDPHNEQFF. CDR3 DNA: TGCGCCAGCAGCTTGGACCCACACAATGAGCAGTTCTTC.

V gene TRBV7-9 combines with J gene TRBJ2-1; 8 bases match TRBD2. The CDR3 runs 15 residues. With 8 bases clipped from V and 8 bases from J, the junction kept 14 bases outside the gene matches. From germline, CDR1 is SEHNR and CDR2 FQNEAQ (reference sequence). CDR3 region: CASSPTGTSGDEQFF. CDR3 sequence (DNA): TGTGCCAGCTCCCCCACAGGGACTAGTGGCGATGAGCAGTTCTTC.

This clonotype appeared a few times. The CDR3 bases are TGTGCCAGCAGTTTAAGAAGAACCGGTACAAATCAGCCCCAGCATTTT. The encoded protein is CASSLRRTGTNQPQHF. The rearrangement uses TRBV12-3 or TRBV12-4 and TRBJ1-5; D gene uncertain. V was cut by 2 bases and J by 4 bases, with 15 bases left in between. This CDR3 region has 16 residues.

This clonotype was detected only a few times. The chain uses TRBV5-1 and TRBJ2-3; the match to TRBD1 covers 7 bases. Germline V gives CDR1 SGHRS, CDR2 YFSETQ. The CDR3 covers 15 residues. V lost 5 bases and J lost 0; bases outside the gene matches: 6. CDR3 sequence (DNA): TGCGCCAGCAGATCGGACAGGACCAGCACAGATACGCAGTATTTT. Its protein is CASRSDRTSTDTQYF.

V gene TRBV5-1 combines with J gene TRBJ1-1, with D maybe TRBD1 (6 bases). V was trimmed by 4 bases and J by 1 base, leaving 11 bases between them. CDR3 length equals 14 residues. CDR1 and CDR2 from the germline V gene are SGHRS and YFSETQ. The CDR3 DNA sequence: TGCGCCAGCAGCAAAGGGGGGGGGAACACTGAAGCTTTCTTT. Its translation is CASSKGGGNTEAFF.

The CDR3 region has the DNA TGTGCCAGCAGCTTATGGACAGAGAACACTGAAGCTTTCTTT. The encoded protein is CASSLWTENTEAFF. The chain has TRBV7-9 and TRBJ1-1; D is possibly TRBD1 (6 bases). The CDR3 has 14 amino acids. The ends were cut back, 2 bases at V and 1 base at J, with 8 bases in the middle. CDR1 SEHNR and CDR2 FQNEAQ come from the germline V gene (reference sequence).

This clonotype was seen repeatedly, ten times or more. The CDR3 region is CASSLGQGSSYNEQFF. Here the CDR3 DNA reads TGTGCCAGCAGCTTGGGACAGGGGAGCTCCTACAATGAGCAGTTCTTC. The chain employs TRBV5-5 and TRBJ2-1, with TRBD1 identical over 8 bases. The CDR3 totals 16 residues. Trimming took 0 bases from V and 0 from J; bases not matched to a gene: 2. CDR1 is SGHKS and CDR2 is YYEKEE in the germline V gene (reference sequence).

V gene TRBV30 combines with J gene TRBJ2-4, with a weak D call TRBD2 (5 bases). V lost 2 bases and J lost 0, with 17 bases in between. CDR3 length equals 17 residues. Germline CDR1 is GTSNPN and CDR2 is SVGIG (reference sequence). The CDR3 nucleotides are TGTGCCTGGAGTCGGGATCGGGGTACAATAGCCAAAAACATTCAGTACTTC. The encoded protein is CAWSRDRGTIAKNIQYF.

This chain connects TRBV5-8 to TRBJ2-1; 8 bases line up with TRBD2. Germline trimming cut 9 bases from V and 7 bases from J; bases unmatched to any gene: 15. The CDR3 totals 15 residues. Germline CDR1 is SGHTS and CDR2 is YDEGEE. The CDR3 loop is CAMSPGIAGWNEQFF. The DNA for the CDR3 is TGTGCCATGAGCCCAGGAATAGCGGGGTGGAATGAGCAGTTCTTC.

The rearrangement uses TRBV7-9 and TRBJ2-3; 7 bases are shared with TRBD2. CDR3 size: 14 residues. Germline CDR1 and CDR2: SEHNR and FQNEAQ (reference sequence). Losses at the gene ends were 5 bases for V and 4 bases for J; bases not matched to a gene: 6. In DNA form, the CDR3 reads TGTGCCAGCAGCCCTAGCGCGGGGGCAGATACGCAGTATTTT. Translated, it gives CASSPSAGADTQYF.

The genes are TRBV29-1 and TRBJ2-7; D remains ambiguous. V was cut by 0 bases and J by 3 bases, with 3 bases left in between. This CDR3 is 11 amino acids long. Germline V gives CDR1 SQVTM, CDR2 ANQGSEA. CDR3: CSVEDVYEQYF. The CDR3 DNA reads as TGCAGCGTTGAAGACGTCTACGAGCAGTACTTC.

This chain connects TRBV15 to TRBJ2-7, with D possibly TRBD1 on 5 matching bases. The germline gives CDR1 LNHNV, CDR2 YYDKDF (reference sequence). This CDR3 is 15 amino acids long. V lost 1 base and J lost 2, with 12 bases in between. In nucleotides, the CDR3 is TGTGCCACCAGCAGAGGTAGACAGATGACCTACGAGCAGTACTTC. Protein sequence: CATSRGRQMTYEQYF.